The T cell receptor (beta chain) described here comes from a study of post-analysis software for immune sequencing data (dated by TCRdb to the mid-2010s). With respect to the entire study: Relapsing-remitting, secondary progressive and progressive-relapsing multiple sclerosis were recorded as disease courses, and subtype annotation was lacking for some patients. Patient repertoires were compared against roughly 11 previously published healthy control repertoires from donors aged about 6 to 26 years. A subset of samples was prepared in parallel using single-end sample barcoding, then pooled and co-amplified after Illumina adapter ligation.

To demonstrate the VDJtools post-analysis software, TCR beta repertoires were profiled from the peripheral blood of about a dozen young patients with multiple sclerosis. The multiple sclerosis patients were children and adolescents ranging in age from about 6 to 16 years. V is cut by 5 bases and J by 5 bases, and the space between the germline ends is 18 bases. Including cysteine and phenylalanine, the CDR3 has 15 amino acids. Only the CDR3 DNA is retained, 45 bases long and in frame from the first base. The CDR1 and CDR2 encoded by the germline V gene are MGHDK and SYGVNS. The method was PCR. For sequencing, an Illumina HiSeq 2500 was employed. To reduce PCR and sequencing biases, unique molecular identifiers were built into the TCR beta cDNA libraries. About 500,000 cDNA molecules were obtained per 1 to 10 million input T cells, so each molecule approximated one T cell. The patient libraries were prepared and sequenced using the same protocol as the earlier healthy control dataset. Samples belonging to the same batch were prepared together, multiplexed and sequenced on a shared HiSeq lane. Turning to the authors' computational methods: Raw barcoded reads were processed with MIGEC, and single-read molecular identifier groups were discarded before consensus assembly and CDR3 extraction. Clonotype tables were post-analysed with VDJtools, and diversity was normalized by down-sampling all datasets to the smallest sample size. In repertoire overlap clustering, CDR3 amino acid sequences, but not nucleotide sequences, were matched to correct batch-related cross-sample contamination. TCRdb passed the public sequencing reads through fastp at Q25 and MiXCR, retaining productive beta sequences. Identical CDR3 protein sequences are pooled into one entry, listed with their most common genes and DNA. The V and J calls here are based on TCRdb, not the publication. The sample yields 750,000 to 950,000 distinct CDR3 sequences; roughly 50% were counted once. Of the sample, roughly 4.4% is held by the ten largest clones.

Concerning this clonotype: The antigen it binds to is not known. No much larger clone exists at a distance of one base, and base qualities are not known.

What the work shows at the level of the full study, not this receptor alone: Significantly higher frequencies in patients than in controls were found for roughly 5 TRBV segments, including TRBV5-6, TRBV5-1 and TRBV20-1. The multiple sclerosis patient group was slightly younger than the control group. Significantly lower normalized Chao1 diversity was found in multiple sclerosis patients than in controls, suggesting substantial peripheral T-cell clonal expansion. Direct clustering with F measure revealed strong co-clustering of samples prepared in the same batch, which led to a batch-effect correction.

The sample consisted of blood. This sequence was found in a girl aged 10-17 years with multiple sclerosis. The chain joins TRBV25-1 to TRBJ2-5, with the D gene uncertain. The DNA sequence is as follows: TGTGCCAGCAGTACAGACTCCCCTGGATGGGAGACCCAGTACTTC. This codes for CASSTDSPGWETQYF.